This T cell receptor (beta chain) emerged from a study of monozygotic twins with inflammatory bowel disease. CDR3 length equals 14 residues. From the 5' RACE reads, TCRdb lists one entry per CDR3 protein and no DNA. The repertoire table contains more than 300,000 distinct CDR3 sequences. The V and J genes are TRBV12-3 or TRBV12-4 and TRBJ2-5; TCRdb reports TRBD1, a call that lacks DNA to check it against. The clonotype comes from a human donor with ulcerative colitis or Crohn's disease, or a healthy co-twin of an affected twin (not recorded which). Sequences were obtained from blood. CDR3 protein: CASSLFPSGETQYF.